Presented here are 8 T cell receptor beta chains from one specimen sequenced in a study of Ad26.COV2.S vaccination and SARS-CoV-2 variants. Treatment in this sample: roughly 20 received Ad26.COV2.S at low or high dose, single or two shots; roughly five received placebo; per-sample allocation not given. Collection of samples fell on day 63 after the first vaccine or placebo injection. Clones were read by immunoSEQ multiplex PCR, and TCRdb kept only the in-frame ones, dropping some. Altogether 350,000 to 500,000 clones are present, around 87% being singletons, with the ten largest covering around 3.6%. This specimen was peripheral blood, taken in a trial of Ad26.COV2.S vaccine versus placebo. The receptor set was obtained from a person between 18 and 60 years old who received the Ad26.COV2.S COVID-19 vaccine or a placebo.

This clone was counted once. The chain combines TRBV5-1 with TRBJ2-3; D ambiguous. The V gene lost 0 bases and the J gene lost 2 bases, with 7 bases spanning the gap. CDR1 and CDR2 from the germline V gene are SGHRS and YFSETQ. CDR3 length equals 14 residues. The CDR3 coding sequence is TGCGCCAGCAGCTTGGAGTTAGACACAGATACGCAGTATTTT. Translated: CASSLELDTDTQYF.

The chain combines TRBV13 with TRBJ2-3; D is unclear. Trimming removed 3 bases at V and 4 bases at J, with 8 bases between. The germline V gene encodes CDR1 PRHDT and CDR2 FYEKMQ (reference sequence). CDR3 size: 13 residues. The CDR3 DNA sequence: TGTGCCAGCAGCTTTATGGCTGCAGATACGCAGTATTTT. It yields the protein CASSFMAADTQYF. Together with reference TRBV13 and TRBJ2-3, the CDR3 gives the full variable domain: AAGVIQSPRHLIKEKRETATLKCYPIPRHDTVYWYQQGPGQDPQFLISFYEKMQSDKGSIPDRFSAQQFSDYHSELNMSSLELGDSALYFCASSFMAADTQYFGPGTRLTVL.

This clone was seen a handful of times. The chain employs TRBV29-1 and TRBJ1-6; 9 bases match TRBD1. CDR3 length: 13 amino acids. The V gene end was trimmed by 7 bases and the J gene end by 10 bases; junction bases not matched to a gene: 8. CDR1 and CDR2 (germline): SQVTM, ANQGSEA. The CDR3 DNA reads as TGCAGCGCCGTGACAGGGGGAGACTCACCCCTCCACTTT. It translates to CSAVTGGDSPLHF.

The J gene is TRBJ1-1, the V gene TRBV4-1; maybe TRBD1 (5 bases). Germline values: CDR1 MGHRA, CDR2 YSYEKL. Trimming pared 3 bases from V and 6 bases from J, leaving 14 bases between. The CDR3 has 14 residues. The DNA of the CDR3 is TGCGCCAGCAGCCAGCCGGGACGCCGCGCTGAAGCTTTCTTT. This translates into CASSQPGRRAEAFF.

The CDR3 DNA sequence: TGTGCCAGCAGCTTGGAGACAAGCTACGAGCAGTACTTC. As protein: CASSLETSYEQYF. J is TRBJ2-7 and V is TRBV5-5; D remains ambiguous. Germline V lookup: CDR1 SGHKS, CDR2 YYEKEE (reference sequence). The CDR3 is 13 amino acids. The V and J ends lost 0 bases and 3 bases respectively, with 7 bases between them.

The genes are TRBV29-1 and TRBJ2-7, with D possibly TRBD1 on 6 matching bases. The CDR3 length is 11 residues. CDR1 and CDR2 from the germline V gene are SQVTM and ANQGSEA. Trimming removed 7 bases from V and 1 base from J, with 8 bases in between. The CDR3 loop is CSAGQSYEQYF. CDR3 bases: TGCAGCGCTGGACAGTCCTACGAGCAGTACTTC.

The rearrangement joins TRBV25-1 to TRBJ1-3, with D unclear. Trimming took 7 bases from V and 0 from J, leaving 10 bases between them. Germline V gene sequence: CDR1 MGHDK, CDR2 SYGVNS. CDR3 length equals 14 residues. CDR3 loop: CASTDTGSGNTIYF. The CDR3, as DNA: TGTGCCAGCACCGACACTGGCTCTGGAAACACCATATATTTT.

This clone was detected only once. The V and J genes are TRBV11-2 and TRBJ2-3; 8 bases are a match to TRBD1. Germline CDR1 SGHAT, CDR2 FQNNGV. The V and J ends lost 4 bases and 1 base, in that order; junction bases with no gene match: 4. The CDR3 runs 15 residues. CDR3 sequence: CASSSSGQGTDTQYF. As DNA, the CDR3 is TGTGCCAGCAGCTCGTCGGGACAGGGCACAGATACGCAGTATTTT.